Listed below are T cell receptor beta chains from one sample, sequenced in a study of STAT3 mutations in large granular lymphocyte leukemia. Sequenced by immunoSEQ multiplex PCR; TCRdb stores in-frame clones only, minus some. The sample records roughly 31,000 clones, about three quarters being singletons. Source material: peripheral blood mononuclear cells. The receptors were sampled from a woman aged 45-60 years with T-cell large granular lymphocyte leukemia. Some clones in this sample may be carry-over from other donors' samples. The CDR3 runs from the conserved cysteine through the conserved F or W. Fields, in order: V gene, J gene, CDR3 protein.

>TRBV11-2|TRBJ2-7
CASSLGHLSYEQYF
>TRBV28|TRBJ1-2
CASSPSSFTDYGYTF
>TRBV7-9|TRBJ1-4
CASSSLGVNEKLFF
>TRBV29-1|TRBJ2-4
CSVEGPGFGAKNIQYF
>TRBV5-1|TRBJ2-3
CASSLSLTGVSTDTQYF
>TRBV27|TRBJ1-2
CASSFFNRPSAGYTF
>TRBV5-1|TRBJ2-7
CASSLTPGLAVYEQYF
>TRBV30|TRBJ1-2
CAWSVMGARGYGYTF
>TRBV18|TRBJ2-5
CASSPYGEQETQYF
>TRBV18|TRBJ2-4
CASSPPGQVFKNIQYF
>TRBV28|TRBJ1-5
CASSLSGSGPQETQHF
>TRBV5-1|TRBJ2-2
CASESPTGSGELFF
>TRBV27|TRBJ2-7
CASRLNYGASYEQYF
>TRBV10-2|TRBJ1-1
CASSESDTEAFF
>TRBV28|TRBJ1-2
CASSSQGRGGYTF
>TRBV7-2|TRBJ2-7
CASSSTSGGPGEQYF
>TRBV4-2|TRBJ2-3
CASSQGIGTDTQYF
>TRBV4-2|TRBJ2-1
CASSQDEISGNEQFF
>TRBV21-1|TRBJ2-1
CASSPRKWRLNEQFF
>TRBV28|TRBJ2-7
CASSLDLSEQYF
>TRBV28|TRBJ1-2
CASKTGVYGYTF
>TRBV28|TRBJ1-2
CASSFTRQARYYGYTF